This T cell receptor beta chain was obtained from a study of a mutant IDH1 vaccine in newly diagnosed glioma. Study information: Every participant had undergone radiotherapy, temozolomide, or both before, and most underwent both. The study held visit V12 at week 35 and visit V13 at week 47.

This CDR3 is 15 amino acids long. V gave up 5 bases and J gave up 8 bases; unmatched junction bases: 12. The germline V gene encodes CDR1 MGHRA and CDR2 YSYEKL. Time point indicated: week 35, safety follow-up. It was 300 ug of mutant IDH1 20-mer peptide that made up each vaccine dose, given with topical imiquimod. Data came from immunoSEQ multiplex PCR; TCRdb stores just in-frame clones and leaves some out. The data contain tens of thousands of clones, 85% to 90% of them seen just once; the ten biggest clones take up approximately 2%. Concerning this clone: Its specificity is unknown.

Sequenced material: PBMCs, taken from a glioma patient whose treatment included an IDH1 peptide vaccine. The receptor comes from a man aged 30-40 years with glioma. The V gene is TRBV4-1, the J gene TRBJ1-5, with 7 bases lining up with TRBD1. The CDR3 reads CASSRSTGIAKPQHF. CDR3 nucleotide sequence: TGCGCCAGCAGCAGATCGACAGGGATCGCGAAGCCCCAGCATTTT.